The 29 T cell receptor beta chains below were found in one sample sequenced in a study of shared T cell receptors in the human thymus. Here immunoSEQ multiplex PCR was the method, and the copy in TCRdb shows in-frame clones only, minus some. The sample records some 700,000 clones, approximately 85% being singletons. These same records also appear under a second study, on human thymus T cells.

Material: thymocytes. The origin of the receptors is a girl under three years old with a congenital heart defect.

This sequence joins TRBV27 and TRBJ1-1, with D possibly TRBD1 on 6 matching bases. V gave up 7 bases and J gave up 1 base, with 25 bases separating them. This CDR3 contains 18 residues. The germline gives CDR1 MNHEY, CDR2 SMNVEV (reference sequence). The CDR3 reads CASIGDTAQDAQNTEAFF. CDR3 nucleotides: TGTGCCAGCATCGGGGACACAGCCCAGGACGCTCAGAACACTGAAGCTTTCTTT.

This chain connects TRBV7-3 to TRBJ1-2; 9 nucleotides line up with TRBD1. Unmatched junction bases numbered 10, after V lost 2 bases and J lost 6 bases. Germline values: CDR1 SGHTA, CDR2 FQGTGA. CDR3 length: 16 amino acids. CDR3 DNA: TGTGCCAGCAGCTTAGGTTCAAGTGGACAGGGGAATGGCTACACCTTC. Amino acids: CASSLGSSGQGNGYTF.

The genes are TRBV25-1 and TRBJ1-3; the D gene is possibly TRBD1 (6 bases). The CDR3 spans 13 residues. The V end was cut by 6 bases, the J end by 6 bases, with 12 bases between. Germline CDR1 MGHDK, CDR2 SYGVNS. CDR3: CASRGGAQNTIYF. CDR3 in DNA: TGTGCCAGCAGAGGGGGAGCCCAAAACACCATATATTTT.

The V gene is TRBV19, the J gene TRBJ1-6; 9 bases fit TRBD1. Germline values: CDR1 LNHDA, CDR2 SQIVND (reference sequence). The junction had 1 base not matched to a gene; V was cut back by 3 bases and J by 7 bases. This CDR3 is 14 amino acids long. This CDR3 is CASSMGTGNSPLHF. DNA of the CDR3: TGTGCCAGTAGTATGGGGACAGGGAATTCACCCCTCCACTTT.

This clone occurred a few times. This sequence joins TRBV10-1 and TRBJ2-7; 8 bases agree with TRBD1. Trimming took 5 bases from V and 5 from J; bases not matched to a gene: 8. CDR3 length: 14 amino acids. Germline V gene data show CDR1 as WNHNN and CDR2 as SYGVQD (reference sequence). This CDR3 reads CASSLTGEQDEQYF. CDR3 in DNA: TGCGCCAGCAGTTTGACAGGGGAACAAGACGAGCAGTACTTC.

This sequence joins TRBV19 and TRBJ2-2; 8 bases match TRBD1. Trimming removed 9 bases from V and 3 bases from J; junction bases left unmatched: 6. The germline V gene encodes CDR1 LNHDA and CDR2 SQIVND (reference sequence). The CDR3 length is 14 residues. Here the CDR3 DNA reads TGTGCCAGCGGAGGACAGGGCCACACCGGGGAGCTGTTTTTT. The encoded protein is CASGGQGHTGELFF.

The gene calls are TRBV7-2 and TRBJ2-7; a weak D match, TRBD2 (5 bases). There are 14 residues in the CDR3. Trimming took off 8 bases at V and 2 bases at J, with 16 bases between the two ends. Germline V lookup: CDR1 SGHTA, CDR2 FQGNSA. CDR3 protein: CASGSPPGTYEQYF. The CDR3, as DNA: TGTGCCAGCGGGTCCCCTCCGGGGACCTACGAGCAGTACTTC.

The rearrangement uses TRBV28 and TRBJ2-7; 7 bases agree with TRBD1. Trimming at V came to 7 bases and at J to 0 bases, leaving 9 bases not matched to a gene. Germline V gives CDR1 MDHEN, CDR2 SYDVKM. This CDR3 has 15 amino acids. CDR3 amino acids: CASTTQGRISYEQYF. As DNA, the CDR3 is TGTGCCAGCACAACACAGGGGCGGATCTCCTACGAGCAGTACTTC.

V is TRBV6-1 and J is TRBJ2-1; 7 bases line up with TRBD1. The CDR3 sequence is 17 residues long. CDR1 and CDR2 from the germline V gene are MNHNS and SASEGT. V dropped 4 bases and J dropped 2; count of bases not matched to a gene: 11. The CDR3 region is CASSARTGKFTYNEQFF. Written as DNA, the CDR3 is TGTGCCAGCAGTGCTCGGACAGGCAAGTTCACCTACAATGAGCAGTTCTTC.

This rearrangement joins TRBV27 to TRBJ1-1; 7 nucleotides match TRBD1. Germline V lookup: CDR1 MNHEY, CDR2 SMNVEV (reference sequence). Losses at the gene ends were 5 bases for V and 0 bases for J; bases not matched to a gene: 9. The CDR3 totals 16 residues. The CDR3 reads CASSAPSGQMNTEAFF. The CDR3 bases are TGTGCCAGCAGTGCTCCCTCGGGACAGATGAACACTGAAGCTTTCTTT.

This chain links TRBV10-3 with TRBJ1-5; 10 nucleotides align to TRBD1. Germline CDR1 ENHRY, CDR2 SYGVKD. The CDR3 totals 16 residues. V lost 6 bases to trimming and J lost 10 bases; unmatched junction nucleotides: 15. The CDR3, as DNA: TGTGCCATCAGCGGATCTATGGGACAGGGGATTGGACCCCAGCATTTT. This codes for CAISGSMGQGIGPQHF.

This chain joins TRBV7-9 and TRBJ2-7; the D gene is possibly TRBD2 (6 bases). The CDR3 contains 14 residues. The V and J ends lost 5 bases and 0 bases respectively, with 11 bases between them. Germline CDR1 is SEHNR and CDR2 is FQNEAQ (reference sequence). The CDR3 region is CASSQGRSSYEQYF. The DNA for the CDR3 is TGTGCCAGCAGCCAAGGGAGGAGCTCCTACGAGCAGTACTTC.

A word on this clone: One end of the junction varies from germline; a read error may be responsible. This rearrangement joins TRBV7-9 to TRBJ2-1, with 8 bases aligning to TRBD1. Looked up from germline, CDR1 is SEHNR and CDR2 is FQNEAQ (reference sequence). This CDR3 contains 12 residues. CDR3 sequence (DNA): TGTGCCAGCAGGGCTGCAGGGGGCGCAGCGATCTTC. It codes for CASRAAGGAAIF.

The chain is built from TRBV7-9 and TRBJ2-4; D perhaps matches TRBD2 (6 bases). Trimming stripped 2 bases from V and 1 base from J, with 15 bases between. Germline V gene data show CDR1 as SEHNR and CDR2 as FQNEAQ (reference sequence). There are 17 residues in the CDR3. The CDR3 DNA is TGTGCCAGCAGCTTATGGGACTCCAGAGGGGCCAAAAACATTCAGTACTTC. Protein: CASSLWDSRGAKNIQYF.

The CDR3: CASSPRDSNTEAFF. CDR3 nucleotides: TGCGCCAGCAGCCCAAGGGACAGTAACACTGAAGCTTTCTTT. This rearrangement joins TRBV5-1 to TRBJ1-1, with 7 bases lining up with TRBD1. The CDR3 runs to 14 residues. Germline V gives CDR1 SGHRS, CDR2 YFSETQ. Trimming removed 4 bases from V and 2 bases from J; junction bases left unmatched: 5.

The chain uses TRBV5-1 and TRBJ1-2; D perhaps matches TRBD1 (5 bases). The CDR3 contains 15 residues. Germline lookup yields CDR1 SGHRS and CDR2 YFSETQ. V lost 7 bases to trimming and J lost 4 bases, with 20 bases between them. The DNA of the CDR3 is TGCGCCAGCTCAAGATCGACAGCTAGGCCCTATGGCTACACCTTC. Protein: CASSRSTARPYGYTF.

Only one count was recorded for this clone. The chain uses TRBV28 and TRBJ1-2; 10 bases agree with TRBD1. The CDR3 has 14 amino acids. Losses at the gene ends were 7 bases for V and 9 bases for J; bases not matched to a gene: 11. Looked up from germline, CDR1 is MDHEN and CDR2 is SYDVKM. DNA for the CDR3: TGTGCCAGCACCGGGGGGGACAGGGGTCGGAGCTACACCTTC. Protein: CASTGGDRGRSYTF.

The chain links TRBV7-2 to TRBJ2-3, with TRBD1 as a possible D gene (6 bases). CDR3 length: 18 residues. In germline, CDR1 is SGHTA, CDR2 FQGNSA. V was cut by 2 bases and J by 5 bases, with 23 bases left in between. The CDR3 sequence: CASSLTYLETGTGDTQYF. In DNA form, the CDR3 reads TGTGCCAGCAGCTTAACATATCTGGAGACAGGAACGGGAGATACGCAGTATTTT.

V is TRBV28 and J is TRBJ2-7, with 8 bases aligning to TRBD1. V was pared by 5 bases and J by 3 bases, with 15 bases of the junction left unmatched. The CDR3 loop spans 17 amino acids. The germline V gene has CDR1 MDHEN and CDR2 SYDVKM. The CDR3 nucleotides are TGTGCCAGCAGTCTGACCCGCGGACAGGGTTTGTTCTACGAGCAGTACTTC. This codes for CASSLTRGQGLFYEQYF.

This chain uses TRBV5-6 with TRBJ2-6, with D possibly being TRBD2 (6 bases). The CDR3 runs to 17 residues. The V end was cut by 4 bases, the J end by 0 bases, with 14 bases between. Germline V gene data show CDR1 as SGHDT and CDR2 as YYEEEE. CDR3 residues: CASSRETLSSGANVLTF. The CDR3 region has the DNA TGTGCCAGCAGCCGGGAGACCCTGAGCTCTGGGGCCAACGTCCTGACTTTC. Full variable domain (missing parts from reference TRBV5-6 and TRBJ2-6): DAGVTQSPTHLIKTRGQQVTLRCSPKSGHDTVSWYQQALGQGPQFIFQYYEEEERQRGNFPDRFSGHQFPNYSSELNVNALLLGDSALYLCASSRETLSSGANVLTFGAGSRLTVL.

This chain joins TRBV5-4 and TRBJ2-7; 9 bases align to TRBD1. The CDR3 contains 14 residues. V shed 4 bases and J 5 bases; nucleotides not matched to a gene: 7. CDR1 and CDR2 from the germline V gene are SGHNT and YYREEE (reference sequence). The CDR3 is CASSVGQGRDEQYF. The CDR3 nucleotides are TGTGCCAGCAGCGTGGGACAGGGAAGGGACGAGCAGTACTTC.

J is TRBJ2-3 and V is TRBV9; 11 bases map to TRBD1. This CDR3 region has 18 residues. The germline V gene encodes CDR1 SGDLS and CDR2 YYNGEE. V trimming: 0 bases; J trimming: 1 base; junction bases outside the gene matches: 7. CDR3 region: CASSVVPWTGGRTDTQYF. The CDR3 DNA sequence: TGTGCCAGCAGCGTAGTGCCTTGGACAGGGGGCCGCACAGATACGCAGTATTTT.

This clone came up once. The chain uses TRBV19 and TRBJ2-7; D gene ambiguous. CDR3 length equals 14 residues. The V gene lost 3 bases and the J gene lost 3 bases, with 12 bases spanning the gap. CDR1 and CDR2 from the germline V gene are LNHDA and SQIVND (reference sequence). The CDR3 nucleotides are TGTGCCAGTAGTATGACCCAGGAACACTACGAGCAGTACTTC. Its protein is CASSMTQEHYEQYF.

The chain uses TRBV6-6 and TRBJ2-4; 9 bases match TRBD1. Germline V lookup: CDR1 MNHNY, CDR2 SVGAGI (reference sequence). Trimming removed 4 bases from V and 1 base from J; junction bases left unmatched: 5. The CDR3 contains 16 residues. The DNA for the CDR3 is TGTGCCAGCAGTTGCGGGACAGGGATCGCCAAAAACATTCAGTACTTC. Its protein product is CASSCGTGIAKNIQYF.

V usage is TRBV7-8 and J usage is TRBJ2-2; TRBD2 matches 8 bases. Looked up from germline, CDR1 is SGHVS and CDR2 is FQNEAQ. V gave up 2 bases and J gave up 3 bases; unmatched junction bases: 17. This CDR3 region has 20 residues. The CDR3 DNA sequence: TGTGCCAGCAGCTTACGGGGGGGCGGGGGTGTTAAGGTATACACCGGGGAGCTGTTTTTT. This sequence encodes CASSLRGGGGVKVYTGELFF.

This clone was observed a single time. The rearrangement links TRBV10-2 to TRBJ1-1; no clear D gene. The germline V and J ends were trimmed by 0 bases and 1 base, with 12 bases remaining between them. The CDR3 totals 16 residues. CDR1 and CDR2 (germline): WSHSY, SAAADI. The CDR3 DNA sequence: TGCGCCAGCAGTGAGTCGAGGTGGTTCCCGAACACTGAAGCTTTCTTT. Translation: CASSESRWFPNTEAFF.

The chain uses TRBV20-1 and TRBJ1-2; a weak D match, TRBD1 (5 bases). Germline assignment: CDR1 DFQATT and CDR2 SNEGSKA (reference sequence). This CDR3 spans 10 amino acids. The V end lost 6 bases, the J end lost 8 bases, and 10 bases lay between the germline ends. For the CDR3, the DNA is TGCAGTGCAGGGGTTGGCGGCTACACCTTC. Its translation: CSAGVGGYTF.

The chain is built from TRBV27 and TRBJ2-7; a possible D gene is TRBD2 (5 bases). The V gene's germline CDR1 is MNHEY and CDR2 SMNVEV (reference sequence). The CDR3 extends over 19 amino acids. V shed 5 bases and J shed 4 bases, with 30 bases lying between them. For the CDR3, the DNA is TGTGCCAGCAGTGCTATGGGCGAGACCTCCCTCCCGGGGATATACGAGCAGTACTTC. Translated, it gives CASSAMGETSLPGIYEQYF.

The J gene is TRBJ2-7, the V gene TRBV4-1, with D perhaps TRBD1 (5 bases). Trimming took off 5 bases at V and 9 bases at J, with 23 bases between the two ends. This CDR3 region has 15 residues. CDR1 and CDR2 from the germline V gene are MGHRA and YSYEKL. The CDR3 region is CASSSPQASSYLQYF. The CDR3 coding sequence is TGCGCCAGCAGCTCCCCACAGGCTTCGTCCTACCTGCAGTACTTC.